These 20 T cell receptor beta chains came from one sample sequenced in a study of blood T cell dynamics during melanoma immunotherapy. Some clones are missing from TCRdb's copy, which holds only in-frame ones; the method was immunoSEQ multiplex PCR. This repertoire shows around 10,000 clones, about 89% found once; its top ten account for about 6.9%. This sample's time point: week 3, after first cycle of checkpoint inhibitor. The sequences come from blood, collected from a patient treated with checkpoint blockade. These receptors came from a human donor with melanoma.

CDR3 in DNA: TGTGCCAGCAGCTTCGGGGGTGGAACTGAAGCTTTCTTT. Residues: CASSFGGGTEAFF. J is TRBJ1-1 and V is TRBV7-3; D is possibly TRBD1 (5 bases). The CDR3 contains 13 residues. Germline loops: CDR1 SGHTA, CDR2 FQGTGA. V was pared by 3 bases and J by 5 bases, with 10 bases between.

The sample holds a few counts of this clone. The chain couples TRBV7-2 to TRBJ1-5; TRBD1 agrees at 9 bases. CDR1 is SGHTA and CDR2 is FQGNSA in the germline V gene. Unmatched junction bases numbered 6, after V lost 5 bases and J lost 4 bases. The CDR3 is made up of 15 amino acids. CDR3 bases: TGTGCCAGCAGCATATGGACAGGGGAAAATCAGCCCCAGCATTTT. It codes for CASSIWTGENQPQHF.

The chain is built from TRBV19 and TRBJ2-1; no clear D gene. Trimming took 5 bases from V and 1 from J, leaving 9 bases between them. The CDR3 spans 14 residues. Per the germline V gene, CDR1 is LNHDA and CDR2 is SQIVND (reference sequence). CDR3 sequence (DNA): TGTGCCAGTAGTGTACAGATTTCCTACAATGAGCAGTTCTTC. It codes for CASSVQISYNEQFF.

This clone was counted a few times. The V gene is TRBV27, the J gene TRBJ1-6; no clear D. From germline, CDR1 is MNHEY and CDR2 SMNVEV (reference sequence). Trimming removed 2 bases at V and 7 bases at J, with 3 bases between. The CDR3 spans 12 residues. In DNA form, the CDR3 reads TGTGCCAGCAGTTTAATCAATTCACCCCTCCACTTT. Protein sequence: CASSLINSPLHF.

This clone was recorded a few times. The chain has TRBV6-1 and TRBJ2-2, with D possibly being TRBD2 (5 bases). The CDR3 is 14 amino acids. Trimming took off 7 bases at V and 3 bases at J, with 12 bases between the two ends. Germline lookup yields CDR1 MNHNS and CDR2 SASEGT. CDR3: CASKGDTHTGELFF. The CDR3, as DNA: TGTGCCAGCAAGGGAGACACCCACACCGGGGAGCTGTTTTTT.

The V gene is TRBV19, the J gene TRBJ1-6, with D uncertain. CDR1 is LNHDA and CDR2 is SQIVND in the germline V gene (reference sequence). The CDR3 is 17 residues long. Trimming took 0 bases from V and 0 from J, leaving 9 bases between them. This CDR3 is CASSIDRRSSYNSPLHF. CDR3 DNA: TGTGCCAGTAGTATAGATCGTAGGAGCTCCTATAATTCACCCCTCCACTTT.

The V call is TRBV20-1, the J call TRBJ1-2; D gene ambiguous. Germline values: CDR1 DFQATT, CDR2 SNEGSKA (reference sequence). Between the trimmed V and J ends, which lost 6 bases and 8 bases, there was a span of 13 bases. There are 11 residues in the CDR3. The CDR3 region has the DNA TGCAGTGCAATGATTACAGACGGCTACACCTTC. It specifies CSAMITDGYTF.

The J gene is TRBJ2-3, the V gene TRBV5-5, with D perhaps TRBD1 (5 bases). The CDR3 is 15 amino acids. The germline gives CDR1 SGHKS, CDR2 YYEKEE (reference sequence). Trimming removed 4 bases at V and 1 base at J, with 13 bases between. The CDR3, as DNA: TGTGCCAGCAGCCCCGGCTTACAGGGCACAGATACGCAGTATTTT. Its protein is CASSPGLQGTDTQYF. The entire variable domain, with the rest obtained from reference TRBV5-5 and TRBJ2-3, is as follows: DAGVTQSPTHLIKTRGQQVTLRCSPISGHKSVSWYQQVLGQGPQFIFQYYEKEERGRGNFPDRFSARQFPNYSSELNVNALLLGDSALYLCASSPGLQGTDTQYFGPGTRLTVL.

The CDR3 sequence is CASSQEVFMSTEAFF. The DNA for the CDR3 is TGCGCCAGCAGCCAAGAAGTTTTTATGAGCACTGAAGCTTTCTTT. The rearrangement uses TRBV4-1 and TRBJ1-1; D call uncertain. Trimming pared 0 bases from V and 4 bases from J, leaving 12 bases between. CDR3 length: 15 residues. The germline V gene encodes CDR1 MGHRA and CDR2 YSYEKL.

The chain couples TRBV10-2 to TRBJ1-4; D is unresolved. Germline CDR1 and CDR2: WSHSY and SAAADI. This CDR3 has 14 amino acids. Deletions cut 3 bases from V and 8 bases from J, with 13 bases between. This CDR3 is CASSDSFKEEKLFF. The CDR3 bases are TGCGCCAGCAGTGATAGCTTCAAGGAAGAAAAACTGTTTTTT.

This clone was recorded only once. The chain recombines TRBV6-5 with TRBJ1-3; 7 nucleotides match TRBD1. The CDR3 covers 15 residues. The germline V gene encodes CDR1 MNHEY and CDR2 SVGAGI. Trimming cost V 5 bases and J 2 bases; bases outside gene matches: 6. CDR3 in amino acids: CASSPWTGAGNTIYF. DNA for the CDR3: TGTGCCAGCAGTCCGTGGACAGGCGCTGGAAACACCATATATTTT.

The chain carries TRBV7-8 and TRBJ2-3; a weak D match, TRBD1 (6 bases). With 1 base removed from V and 7 bases from J, the gap between germline ends came to 12 bases. The CDR3 consists of 14 residues. CDR1 SGHVS and CDR2 FQNEAQ come from the germline V gene. This chain's CDR3 is CASSLEVQGYTQYF. The CDR3 DNA sequence: TGTGCCAGCAGCTTAGAGGTACAGGGATATACGCAGTATTTT.

This chain joins TRBV6-6 and TRBJ2-7; no reliable D call. Between the trimmed V and J ends, which lost 4 bases and 5 bases, there was a span of 12 bases. Germline lookup yields CDR1 MNHNY and CDR2 SVGAGI (reference sequence). The CDR3 has 13 residues. The CDR3 here is CASSSPRADEQYV. The DNA for the CDR3 is TGTGCCAGCAGTTCACCCCGAGCCGACGAGCAGTACGTC.

The V and J genes are TRBV7-3 and TRBJ1-6, with a possible D match to TRBD1 (5 bases). With 0 bases removed from V and 9 bases from J, the gap between germline ends came to 9 bases. The CDR3 contains 14 residues. The germline CDR1 and CDR2 sequences are SGHTA and FQGTGA. The CDR3 nucleotides read TGTGCCAGCAGCTTAACAGGGCAGGGTTCACCCCTCCACTTT. It is translated as CASSLTGQGSPLHF. Full variable domain (remainder filled in from reference TRBV7-3 and TRBJ1-6): GAGVSQTPSNKVTEKGKYVELRCDPISGHTALYWYRQSLGQGPEFLIYFQGTGAADDSGLPNDRFFAVRPEGSVSTLKIQRTERGDSAVYLCASSLTGQGSPLHFGNGTRLTVT.

The chain recombines TRBV5-1 with TRBJ2-7; 10 nucleotides agree with TRBD2. The CDR3 runs to 15 residues. CDR1 SGHRS and CDR2 YFSETQ come from the germline V gene. The V segment lost 6 bases and the J segment 5 bases; nucleotides outside the gene matches: 11. The CDR3, as DNA: TGCGCCAGCACCCAGCAACTAGCGGGGCACCACGAGCAGTACTTC. Its protein product is CASTQQLAGHHEQYF.

The rearrangement links TRBV2 to TRBJ1-2, with TRBD1 identical over 9 bases. This CDR3 comprises 14 residues. Germline V gives CDR1 SNHLY, CDR2 FYNNEI. V shed 5 bases, J shed 4 bases, and the junction held 5 bases outside the gene matches. The CDR3 reads CASSSTGGGYGYTF. The CDR3 DNA follows: TGTGCCAGCAGTTCCACAGGGGGCGGCTATGGCTACACCTTC.

This chain joins TRBV20-1 and TRBJ2-1; the D is unclear. The V gene lost 6 bases and the J gene lost 5 bases, with 5 bases spanning the gap. The CDR3 loop spans 10 amino acids. The germline CDR1 and CDR2 sequences are DFQATT and SNEGSKA (reference sequence). This chain's CDR3 is CSAGNNEQFF. DNA of the CDR3: TGCAGTGCGGGCAACAATGAGCAGTTCTTC.

J is TRBJ2-3 and V is TRBV5-4; TRBD2 agrees at 7 bases. Germline V gene sequence: CDR1 SGHNT, CDR2 YYREEE (reference sequence). The ends lost 4 bases at V and 4 bases at J; junction bases unmatched: 12. The CDR3 totals 16 residues. CDR3 residues: CASSRSGTQGADTQYF. For the CDR3, the DNA is TGTGCCAGCAGCCGAAGCGGGACCCAAGGGGCAGATACGCAGTATTTT.

V gene TRBV5-4 combines with J gene TRBJ2-5; 7 bases agree with TRBD2. Trimming cost V 4 bases and J 4 bases; bases outside gene matches: 10. Germline V gene sequence: CDR1 SGHNT, CDR2 YYREEE (reference sequence). The CDR3 has 15 amino acids. The CDR3 DNA sequence: TGTGCCAGCAGCCTAAGTCCGGGGGGAGTAGAGACCCAGTACTTC. Its translation is CASSLSPGGVETQYF.

The V call is TRBV5-4, the J call TRBJ2-1, with 8 bases identical to TRBD1. The V segment lost 3 bases and the J segment 3 bases; nucleotides outside the gene matches: 8. Germline CDR1 and CDR2: SGHNT and YYREEE (reference sequence). The length of the CDR3 is 16 residues. The DNA for the CDR3 is TGTGCCAGCAGCTCCCGGACAGGGACAAACTACAATGAGCAGTTCTTC. The encoded protein is CASSSRTGTNYNEQFF.